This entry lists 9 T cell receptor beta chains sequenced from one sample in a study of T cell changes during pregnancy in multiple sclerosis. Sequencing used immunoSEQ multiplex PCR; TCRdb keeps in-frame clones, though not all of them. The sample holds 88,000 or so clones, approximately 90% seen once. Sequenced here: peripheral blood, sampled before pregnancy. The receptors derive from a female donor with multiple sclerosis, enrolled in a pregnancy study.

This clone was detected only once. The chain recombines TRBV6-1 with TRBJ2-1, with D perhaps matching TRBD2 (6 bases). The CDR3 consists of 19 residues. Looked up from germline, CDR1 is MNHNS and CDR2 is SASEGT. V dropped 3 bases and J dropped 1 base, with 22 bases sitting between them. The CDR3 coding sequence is TGTGCCAGCAGTGACCTCCGTGGGGCTGGCGGGACGTCCTACAATGAGCAGTTCTTC. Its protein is CASSDLRGAGGTSYNEQFF.

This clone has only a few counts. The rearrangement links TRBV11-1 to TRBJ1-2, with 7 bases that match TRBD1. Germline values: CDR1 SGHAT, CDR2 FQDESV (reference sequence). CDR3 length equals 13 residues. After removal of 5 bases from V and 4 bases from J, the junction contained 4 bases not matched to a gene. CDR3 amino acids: CASSHRGSYGYTF. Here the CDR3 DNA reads TGTGCCAGCAGCCACAGGGGAAGCTATGGCTACACCTTC.

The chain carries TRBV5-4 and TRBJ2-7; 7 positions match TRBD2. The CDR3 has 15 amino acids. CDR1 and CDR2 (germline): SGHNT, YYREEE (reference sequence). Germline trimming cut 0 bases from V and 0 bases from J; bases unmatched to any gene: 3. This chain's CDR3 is CASSLGVAGSYEQYF. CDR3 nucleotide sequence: TGTGCCAGCAGCTTGGGGGTAGCGGGCTCCTACGAGCAGTACTTC.

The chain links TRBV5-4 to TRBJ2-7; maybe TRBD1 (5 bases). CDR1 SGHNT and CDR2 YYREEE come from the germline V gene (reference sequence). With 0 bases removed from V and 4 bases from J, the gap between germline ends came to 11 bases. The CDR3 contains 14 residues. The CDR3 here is CASSLGAGRYEQYF. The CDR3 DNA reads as TGTGCCAGCAGCTTGGGTGCAGGGCGGTACGAGCAGTACTTC.

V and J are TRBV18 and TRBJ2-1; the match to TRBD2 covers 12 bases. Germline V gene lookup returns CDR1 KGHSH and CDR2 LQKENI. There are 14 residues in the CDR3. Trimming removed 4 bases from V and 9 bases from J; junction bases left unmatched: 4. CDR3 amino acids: CASSRSSGRVEQFF. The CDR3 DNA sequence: TGTGCCAGCTCACGGTCTAGCGGGAGGGTTGAGCAGTTCTTC.

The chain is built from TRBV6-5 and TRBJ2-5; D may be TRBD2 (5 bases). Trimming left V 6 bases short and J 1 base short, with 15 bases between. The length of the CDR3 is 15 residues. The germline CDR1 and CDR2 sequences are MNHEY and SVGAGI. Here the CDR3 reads CASRHRARAQETQYF. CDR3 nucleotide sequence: TGTGCCAGCAGACACCGAGCGCGGGCCCAAGAGACCCAGTACTTC.

This CDR3 is CASSFGGNSNQPQHF. Here the CDR3 DNA reads TGTGCCAGCAGTTTCGGGGGTAATAGCAATCAGCCCCAGCATTTT. The chain couples TRBV28 to TRBJ1-5; perhaps TRBD1 as D (5 bases). Trimming took 3 bases from V and 0 from J, leaving 9 bases between them. CDR1 and CDR2 (germline): MDHEN, SYDVKM. The CDR3 totals 15 residues.

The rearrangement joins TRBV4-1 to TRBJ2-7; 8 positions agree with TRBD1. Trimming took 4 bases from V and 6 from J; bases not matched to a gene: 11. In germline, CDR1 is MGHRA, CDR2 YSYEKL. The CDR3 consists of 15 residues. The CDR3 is CASSLADRGLSEQYF. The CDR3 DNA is TGCGCCAGCAGCCTCGCCGACAGGGGTTTAAGCGAGCAGTACTTC.

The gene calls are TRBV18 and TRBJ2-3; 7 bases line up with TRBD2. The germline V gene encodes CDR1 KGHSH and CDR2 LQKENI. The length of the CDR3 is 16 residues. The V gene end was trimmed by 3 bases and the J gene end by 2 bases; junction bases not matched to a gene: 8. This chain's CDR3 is CASSPLGRGNTDTQYF. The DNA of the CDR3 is TGTGCCAGCTCACCGCTGGGGCGGGGGAACACAGATACGCAGTATTTT.